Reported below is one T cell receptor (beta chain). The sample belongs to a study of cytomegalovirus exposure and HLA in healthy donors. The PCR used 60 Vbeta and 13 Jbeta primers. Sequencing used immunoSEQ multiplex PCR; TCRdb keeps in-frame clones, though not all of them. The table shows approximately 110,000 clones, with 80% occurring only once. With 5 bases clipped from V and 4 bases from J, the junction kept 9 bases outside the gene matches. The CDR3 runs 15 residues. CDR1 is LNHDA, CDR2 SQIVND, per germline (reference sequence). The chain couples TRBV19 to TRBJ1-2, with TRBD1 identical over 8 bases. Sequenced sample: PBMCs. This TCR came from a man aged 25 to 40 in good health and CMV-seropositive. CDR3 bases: TGTGCCAGTAGTTCAAACCGGGACAGGCTCTATGGCTACACCTTC. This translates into CASSSNRDRLYGYTF.